Sequencing of this TCR beta chain was carried out in a study of T cell changes during pregnancy in multiple sclerosis. Germline V lookup: CDR1 SGHNT, CDR2 YENEEA. The CDR3 runs to 18 residues. V lost 0 bases and J lost 3, with 21 bases in between. Generated by immunoSEQ multiplex PCR, the TCRdb table keeps only in-frame clones and is missing some. The sample consists of about 44,000 clones, around 90% of them appearing once. Sequences were derived from CD4+ T cells from peripheral blood mononuclear cells, sampled in the third trimester of pregnancy. This clonotype originated in a female donor with multiple sclerosis, enrolled in a pregnancy study. J is TRBJ2-7 and V is TRBV11-3; weak D call: TRBD2 (6 bases). The CDR3 DNA is TGTGCCAGCAGCTTAGAGGAAACTCCGGGAGAAGCGGACTACGAGCAGTACTTC. This sequence encodes CASSLEETPGEADYEQYF.